This TCR beta chain was identified in a study of CD8 T cells in ankylosing spondylitis. Via MiXCR, TCRdb re-called the 5' RACE reads, giving one row per CDR3 protein. Among about 250,000 distinct CDR3 sequences, more than 15% were seen once, and the ten largest hold approximately 32%. As concerns this clonotype: The target antigen is unknown.

The germline gives CDR1 DFQATT, CDR2 SNEGSKA (reference sequence). This CDR3 contains 13 residues. V lost 7 bases and J lost 6; bases outside the gene matches: 8. Study-level findings and limits: Seemingly distinctive of ankylosing spondylitis blood was a TCR beta motif formed by eight highly homologous variants. There was reportedly significant enrichment of clones that were disease-linked in matched ankylosing spondylitis synovial fluid.

The chain employs TRBV20-1 and TRBJ2-7; TRBD2 matches at 11 bases. The sequence derives from a male donor with ankylosing spondylitis or in good health (not recorded which). The sequencing sample was made of blood, either unsorted or a sorted T cell fraction (not recorded which). In nucleotides, the CDR3 is TGCAGTGTCAGACTAGCGGGAACCGGCGAGCAGTACTTC. Its protein product is CSVRLAGTGEQYF.